This T cell receptor (beta chain) was observed in a study of cytomegalovirus exposure and HLA in healthy donors. The CDR3 has 15 amino acids. Germline CDR1 is SNHLY and CDR2 is FYNNEI. A word on this clone: Its cognate antigen is unknown. The junction departs from the called germline gene at one end, perhaps through a read error.

Study findings and constraints: Later analysis placed DRB1 highest and HLA-C lowest in TCR association rates, which differed by HLA locus. Altogether, 150 or so TCR beta chains were recorded as cytomegalovirus-associated. When analyzed later, a missense DCLRE1C variant was found to be linked to TCR beta V- and J-gene trimming. Previous analysis showed most TCR beta V segments were productive about 90% or about 30% of the time.

The PCR employed 60 Vbeta primers together with 13 Jbeta primers. Only in-frame clones appear in the TCRdb table, and some are missing; sequencing was by immunoSEQ multiplex PCR. The data show 120,000 or so clones, about 79% seen once. Sequencing was performed on PBMCs. This receptor was obtained from a woman between 45 and 65 years old in good health and CMV-seronegative. The V and J genes are TRBV2 and TRBJ2-2; 8 bases align to TRBD1. This chain's CDR3 is CASSEGQGNTGELFF. CDR3 nucleotide sequence: TGTGCCAGCAGCGAAGGACAGGGTAACACCGGGGAGCTGTTTTTT.